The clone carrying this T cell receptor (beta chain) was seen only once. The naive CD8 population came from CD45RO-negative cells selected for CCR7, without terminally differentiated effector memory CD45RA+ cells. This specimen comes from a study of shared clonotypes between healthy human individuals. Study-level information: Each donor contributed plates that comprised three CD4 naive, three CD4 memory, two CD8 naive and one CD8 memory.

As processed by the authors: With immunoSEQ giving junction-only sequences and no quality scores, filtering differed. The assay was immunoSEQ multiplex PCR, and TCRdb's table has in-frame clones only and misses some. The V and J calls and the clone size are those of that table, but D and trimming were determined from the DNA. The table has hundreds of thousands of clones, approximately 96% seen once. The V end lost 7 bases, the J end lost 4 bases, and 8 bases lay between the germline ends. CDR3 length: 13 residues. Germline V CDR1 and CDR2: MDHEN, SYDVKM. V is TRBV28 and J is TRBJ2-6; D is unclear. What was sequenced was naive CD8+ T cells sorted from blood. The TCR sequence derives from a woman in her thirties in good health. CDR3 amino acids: CASNGRGANVLTF. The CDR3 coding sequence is TGTGCCAGCAACGGGCGGGGGGCCAACGTCCTGACTTTC.